Listed below are T cell receptor beta chains from one sample, sequenced in a study of shared clonotypes between healthy human individuals. Clones were sequenced by immunoSEQ multiplex PCR, and TCRdb holds only the in-frame ones, with some missing. The data hold about 380,000 clones, with 90% to 98% observed a single time. Material: memory CD8+ T cells sorted from blood. These receptors were taken from a man aged 30 to 39 in good health. Both conserved end residues are part of each CDR3. D genes are given only for firm matches. A row's size may be missing; if present it is once, few, many or a size class.

abundance: NA; v_gene: TRBV28; d_gene: NA; j_gene: TRBJ2-1; CDR3nt: TGTGCCAGCAGATTAAACCCCAATGAGCAGTTCTTC; CDR3aa: CASRLNPNEQFF
abundance: NA; v_gene: TRBV4-1; d_gene: TRBD1; j_gene: TRBJ2-5; CDR3nt: TGCGCCAGCAGCCAGTTCGGGACAGATCAAGAGACCCAGTACTTC; CDR3aa: CASSQFGTDQETQYF
abundance: NA; v_gene: TRBV7-3; d_gene: TRBD1; j_gene: TRBJ2-3; CDR3nt: TGTGCCAGCAGCTTATGCGACAGGGGAGGAGATACGCAGTATTTT; CDR3aa: CASSLCDRGGDTQYF
abundance: NA; v_gene: TRBV28; d_gene: NA; j_gene: TRBJ2-5; CDR3nt: TGTGCCAGCAGTTCCCGACTAGTCGAAGAGACCCAGTACTTC; CDR3aa: CASSSRLVEETQYF
abundance: NA; v_gene: TRBV4-1; d_gene: NA; j_gene: TRBJ2-2; CDR3nt: TGCGCCAGCAGCCAAGCCCCCGCGGGGGCCAACACCGGGGAGCTGTTTTTT; CDR3aa: CASSQAPAGANTGELFF
abundance: NA; v_gene: TRBV10-3; d_gene: TRBD1; j_gene: TRBJ1-5; CDR3nt: TGTGCCATCAGTGAGTCAGGGGGCTATCAGCCCCAGCATTTT; CDR3aa: CAISESGGYQPQHF
abundance: NA; v_gene: TRBV4-1; d_gene: NA; j_gene: TRBJ1-2; CDR3nt: TGCGCCAGCAGCCAAACCGGACAGCTATATGGCTACACCTTC; CDR3aa: CASSQTGQLYGYTF
abundance: NA; v_gene: TRBV7-9; d_gene: TRBD1; j_gene: TRBJ1-1; CDR3nt: TGTGCCAGCAGGGGTGACAGGGGGCACACTGAAGCTTTCTTT; CDR3aa: CASRGDRGHTEAFF
abundance: NA; v_gene: TRBV28; d_gene: NA; j_gene: TRBJ1-1; CDR3nt: TGTGCCAGCAGTCTTACAGGGAACACTGAAGCTTTCTTT; CDR3aa: CASSLTGNTEAFF
abundance: NA; v_gene: TRBV4-2; d_gene: NA; j_gene: TRBJ1-5; CDR3nt: TGTGCCAGCAGCCAAGAGCAGTACAATCAGCCCCAGCATTTT; CDR3aa: CASSQEQYNQPQHF
abundance: NA; v_gene: TRBV10-1; d_gene: TRBD2; j_gene: TRBJ2-3; CDR3nt: TGCGCCAGCAGTGAGCCGCTAGCGGGAGCAACAAATACGCAGTATTTT; CDR3aa: CASSEPLAGATNTQYF
abundance: once; v_gene: TRBV14; d_gene: TRBD1; j_gene: TRBJ1-4; CDR3nt: TGTGCCAGCAGCCAACGACAGGGGGGTGAAAAACTGTTTTTT; CDR3aa: CASSQRQGGEKLFF
abundance: NA; v_gene: TRBV6-1; d_gene: NA; j_gene: TRBJ2-4; CDR3nt: TGTGCCAGCAGCGGCGGGATAGCCAAAAACATTCAGTACTTC; CDR3aa: CASSGGIAKNIQYF
abundance: NA; v_gene: TRBV29-1; d_gene: TRBD1; j_gene: TRBJ2-7; CDR3nt: TGCAGCGGGACAGGGGGCTACGAGCAGTACTTC; CDR3aa: CSGTGGYEQYF
abundance: NA; v_gene: TRBV11-2; d_gene: TRBD2; j_gene: TRBJ2-7; CDR3nt: TGTGCCAGCAGCAAAGGGACTAGCGGGAGTTTCCACGAGCAGTACTTC; CDR3aa: CASSKGTSGSFHEQYF
abundance: once; v_gene: TRBV28; d_gene: NA; j_gene: TRBJ2-3; CDR3nt: TGTGCCAGCAGTTCCCCCCACAAAACAGATACGCAGTATTTT; CDR3aa: CASSSPHKTDTQYF
abundance: NA; v_gene: TRBV6-6; d_gene: NA; j_gene: TRBJ1-5; CDR3nt: TGTGCCAGCAGTAACCAACAGGGCGGCAATCAGCCCCAGCATTTT; CDR3aa: CASSNQQGGNQPQHF
abundance: NA; v_gene: TRBV28; d_gene: TRBD2; j_gene: TRBJ2-2; CDR3nt: TGTGCCAGCAGTTTCACTAGCGGTCACACCGGGGAGCTGTTTTTT; CDR3aa: CASSFTSGHTGELFF
abundance: NA; v_gene: TRBV2; d_gene: NA; j_gene: TRBJ1-2; CDR3nt: TGTGCCAGCCTAGGAGACAGGAACTATGGCTACACCTTC; CDR3aa: CASLGDRNYGYTF
abundance: NA; v_gene: TRBV18; d_gene: NA; j_gene: TRBJ1-1; CDR3nt: TGTGCCAGCTCACCAGGGCAGGGCGAGAGCACTGAAGCTTTCTTT; CDR3aa: CASSPGQGESTEAFF
abundance: NA; v_gene: TRBV10-1; d_gene: NA; j_gene: TRBJ1-2; CDR3nt: TGCGCCAGCAGTGGCGTGCGAAAGACCTATGGCTACACCTTC; CDR3aa: CASSGVRKTYGYTF
abundance: NA; v_gene: TRBV18; d_gene: TRBD2; j_gene: TRBJ2-7; CDR3nt: TGTGCCAGCTCACCGACTAGCGGGACCTCCTACGAGCAGTACTTC; CDR3aa: CASSPTSGTSYEQYF
abundance: NA; v_gene: TRBV6-5; d_gene: NA; j_gene: TRBJ1-3; CDR3nt: TGTGCCAGCAGGGGGACCGGAAACACCATATATTTT; CDR3aa: CASRGTGNTIYF
abundance: NA; v_gene: TRBV27; d_gene: TRBD1; j_gene: TRBJ2-3; CDR3nt: TGTGCCAGCAGTCCCCGACAGGGCCCAGATACGCAGTATTTT; CDR3aa: CASSPRQGPDTQYF
abundance: NA; v_gene: TRBV18; d_gene: NA; j_gene: TRBJ1-2; CDR3nt: TGTGCCAGCTCCCTTTCACCTCGGGGCTACACCTTC; CDR3aa: CASSLSPRGYTF
abundance: NA; v_gene: TRBV5-1; d_gene: NA; j_gene: TRBJ2-3; CDR3nt: TGCGCCAGCAGCTTGGATTTATTCTCCCGCGGGACTAGCACAGATACGCAGTATTTT; CDR3aa: CASSLDLFSRGTSTDTQYF
abundance: NA; v_gene: TRBV7-9; d_gene: NA; j_gene: TRBJ2-3; CDR3nt: TGTGCCAGCAGCTTACGAATTGTGGCAGCCTTAAACACAGATACGCAGTATTTT; CDR3aa: CASSLRIVAALNTDTQYF
abundance: NA; v_gene: TRBV19; d_gene: NA; j_gene: TRBJ1-3; CDR3nt: TGTGCCAGTAGTATAGCGCGGGGAGTGGACACCATATATTTT; CDR3aa: CASSIARGVDTIYF
abundance: NA; v_gene: TRBV10-3; d_gene: NA; j_gene: TRBJ2-7; CDR3nt: TGTGCCATCAGTGGGACAGGGAGGGCCTACGAGCAGTACTTC; CDR3aa: CAISGTGRAYEQYF
abundance: NA; v_gene: TRBV2; d_gene: NA; j_gene: TRBJ2-4; CDR3nt: TGTGCCAGCAGTGAAACGACAAAAAACATTCAGTACTTC; CDR3aa: CASSETTKNIQYF
abundance: NA; v_gene: TRBV4-1; d_gene: NA; j_gene: TRBJ2-3; CDR3nt: TGCGCCAGCAGCCAAGAGCCCAACACGGATACGCAGTATTTT; CDR3aa: CASSQEPNTDTQYF
abundance: NA; v_gene: TRBV29-1; d_gene: TRBD1; j_gene: TRBJ1-1; CDR3nt: TGCAGCGTTACAGGGGGCTTGAACACTGAAGCTTTCTTT; CDR3aa: CSVTGGLNTEAFF
abundance: NA; v_gene: TRBV5-1; d_gene: TRBD1; j_gene: TRBJ2-5; CDR3nt: TGCGCCAGCAGCGGGGGACAGGGGGCGAGGGAGACCCAGTACTTC; CDR3aa: CASSGGQGARETQYF
abundance: NA; v_gene: TRBV5-4; d_gene: NA; j_gene: TRBJ2-3; CDR3nt: TGTGCAACAGGGGGGGAAGTGTCAGATACGCAGTATTTT; CDR3aa: CATGGEVSDTQYF
abundance: NA; v_gene: TRBV5-4; d_gene: NA; j_gene: TRBJ1-2; CDR3nt: TGTGCCAGCAGCCATAACCGGGGGCGATCCTATGGCTACACCTTC; CDR3aa: CASSHNRGRSYGYTF
abundance: NA; v_gene: TRBV6-5; d_gene: NA; j_gene: TRBJ1-1; CDR3nt: TGTGCCAGCAGTTACTCGAAGGACACTGAAGCTTTCTTT; CDR3aa: CASSYSKDTEAFF
abundance: NA; v_gene: TRBV5-1; d_gene: NA; j_gene: TRBJ2-3; CDR3nt: TGCGCCAGCAGCTGGACAGCTAGCACAGATACGCAGTATTTT; CDR3aa: CASSWTASTDTQYF
abundance: NA; v_gene: TRBV18; d_gene: NA; j_gene: TRBJ1-2; CDR3nt: TGTGCCAGCTCACGAGAGGGCGCGGACTATGGCTACACCTTC; CDR3aa: CASSREGADYGYTF
abundance: NA; v_gene: TRBV7-8; d_gene: TRBD2; j_gene: TRBJ2-7; CDR3nt: TGTGCCAGCAGCTTAGTGGCGGGGGTTTACGAGCAGTACTTC; CDR3aa: CASSLVAGVYEQYF
abundance: NA; v_gene: TRBV19; d_gene: NA; j_gene: TRBJ2-7; CDR3nt: TGTGCCAACACGACCCAAACTACCTACTACGAGCAGTACTTC; CDR3aa: CANTTQTTYYEQYF
abundance: NA; v_gene: TRBV30; d_gene: TRBD1; j_gene: TRBJ1-2; CDR3nt: TGTGCCTGGGGAACAGGGGCCGATGGCTACACCTTC; CDR3aa: CAWGTGADGYTF
abundance: NA; v_gene: TRBV10-3; d_gene: NA; j_gene: TRBJ1-3; CDR3nt: TGTGCCATCAGGCTCGCGGGCTCTGGAAACACCATATATTTT; CDR3aa: CAIRLAGSGNTIYF
abundance: NA; v_gene: TRBV30; d_gene: NA; j_gene: TRBJ1-4; CDR3nt: TGTGCCTGGAGTTCAACTAATGAAAAACTGTTTTTT; CDR3aa: CAWSSTNEKLFF
abundance: NA; v_gene: TRBV18; d_gene: TRBD1; j_gene: TRBJ1-1; CDR3nt: TGTGCCAGCTCGATGGACAGGGGGGACACTGAAGCTTTCTTT; CDR3aa: CASSMDRGDTEAFF
abundance: NA; v_gene: TRBV28; d_gene: NA; j_gene: TRBJ1-5; CDR3nt: TGTGCCAGCGCCGACAGTTATAGCAATCAGCCCCAGCATTTT; CDR3aa: CASADSYSNQPQHF
abundance: NA; v_gene: TRBV10-1; d_gene: TRBD1; j_gene: TRBJ2-5; CDR3nt: TGCGCCAGCAGCCGGACAGGGCAAGAGACCCAGTACTTC; CDR3aa: CASSRTGQETQYF
abundance: NA; v_gene: TRBV5-1; d_gene: NA; j_gene: TRBJ2-1; CDR3nt: TGCGCCAGCGCCATCCTCGGGACACCATACAATGAGCAGTTCTTC; CDR3aa: CASAILGTPYNEQFF
abundance: NA; v_gene: TRBV30; d_gene: TRBD2; j_gene: TRBJ2-2; CDR3nt: TGTGCCTGGACTAGCGGGACCGGGGAGCTGTTTTTT; CDR3aa: CAWTSGTGELFF
abundance: NA; v_gene: TRBV11-2; d_gene: TRBD1; j_gene: TRBJ2-1; CDR3nt: TGTGCCAGCACCTCGACCGGGACAGGGTACAATGAGCAGTTCTTC; CDR3aa: CASTSTGTGYNEQFF
abundance: NA; v_gene: TRBV5-1; d_gene: TRBD1; j_gene: TRBJ2-3; CDR3nt: TGCGCCAGCAGCTTGGGCGCGACAGGGAGCACAGATACGCAGTATTTT; CDR3aa: CASSLGATGSTDTQYF
abundance: NA; v_gene: TRBV29-1; d_gene: TRBD2; j_gene: TRBJ2-1; CDR3nt: TGCAGCGTTGAACGGGGGGGCAATGAGCAGTTCTTC; CDR3aa: CSVERGGNEQFF
abundance: NA; v_gene: TRBV5-4; d_gene: TRBD1; j_gene: TRBJ1-1; CDR3nt: TGTGCCGGAAGACAGGGATTGGGGAACACTGAAGCTTTCTTT; CDR3aa: CAGRQGLGNTEAFF
abundance: NA; v_gene: TRBV6-6; d_gene: TRBD1; j_gene: TRBJ1-6; CDR3nt: TGTGCCAGCAGTTACAGGCAGGGGGATTCACCCCTCCACTTT; CDR3aa: CASSYRQGDSPLHF
abundance: NA; v_gene: TRBV10-1; d_gene: TRBD2; j_gene: TRBJ2-5; CDR3nt: TGCGCCAGCAGTGACCCCGGAAATAACGGGAGGTCCAGGCGGACCCAGTACTTC; CDR3aa: CASSDPGNNGRSRRTQYF
abundance: NA; v_gene: TRBV28; d_gene: NA; j_gene: TRBJ2-2; CDR3nt: TGTGCCGCCCGAGAGCTGAAACCGGGTGAGGCGGGGGAGCTGTTTTTT; CDR3aa: CAARELKPGEAGELFF
abundance: once; v_gene: TRBV23-1; d_gene: NA; j_gene: TRBJ1-1; CDR3nt: TGCGCCAGCAGTCAGAACACTGAAGCTTTCTTT; CDR3aa: CASSQNTEAFF
abundance: NA; v_gene: TRBV30; d_gene: NA; j_gene: TRBJ1-5; CDR3nt: TGTGCCTGGAGTTCCCGAAATCAGCCCCAGCATTTT; CDR3aa: CAWSSRNQPQHF